These 9 T cell receptor delta chains were sequenced from one sample in a study of γδ T cells in repeated Plasmodium falciparum infection. TCRdb repeated clone calling on the multiplex PCR reads with CATT. Of roughly 90,000 delta-chain clones listed, more than 1.4% are singletons. Bulk repertoires came from Vgamma9/Vdelta2+ or Vdelta2-negative gammadelta T cells flow-sorted from PBMC. Sequences were obtained from gamma-delta T cells from blood. The receptors were gathered from a pool of human donors (malaria-infected and uninfected, not separated).

With regard to this clone: The TCRdb protein comes from a much larger clone and disagrees with this DNA's translation at residue 9, likely due to a read error; the protein given here is derived from the DNA. This chain joins TRDV2 and TRDJ1, with D perhaps matching TRDD3 (5 bases). TCRdb carries no J gene annotation; the J gene was assigned here by matching the DNA with germline. CDR3 length: 18 residues. Germline loops: CDR1 GEAIGNYY, CDR2 EKD. V shed 1 base and J shed 2 bases, with 22 bases lying between them. In DNA, the CDR3 is TGTGCCTGTGACACTCGCGGGGTGGTGGGGAAGGAGACCGATAAACTCATCTTT. Amino acid sequence: CACDTRGVVGKETDKLIF.

At least ten counts were recorded for this clone. A read error likely explains why the TCRdb protein, taken from a much larger clone, differs from this DNA's translation at residue 19; the protein shown is translated from the DNA. The chain carries TRDV1 and TRDJ1; 11 bases are a match to TRDD3. Germline matching of the DNA provided the J gene here, since TCRdb leaves it blank. The CDR3 covers 22 residues. The germline V gene has CDR1 TSWWSYY and CDR2 QGS. V lost 1 base and J lost 10; bases outside the gene matches: 29. For the CDR3, the DNA is TGTGCTCTTGGGGAACGTGGTACTGGGGGATATGGGTCGAATGGTTGTCCGATGAGACTCATCTTT. It specifies CALGERGTGGYGSNGCPMRLIF.

This clone counts as medium-sized (0.01 to 0.1%). The chain employs TRDV1 and TRDJ1, with TRDD3 matching 9 bases. V trimming: 8 bases; J trimming: 0 bases; junction bases outside the gene matches: 22. Looked up from germline, CDR1 is TSWWSYY and CDR2 is QGS. This CDR3 has 20 amino acids. CDR3 DNA: TGTGCTCTTAATTACCCCAATCTGAGTACTGGGGGAAAAGACACCGATAAACTCATCTTT. Translating it yields CALNYPNLSTGGKDTDKLIF.

This clone occurred a few times. This may be a read error, as it is one base from a much larger clone. The J gene was not called, though the V gene is TRDV1; no check of the table's D call, TRDD3, against the DNA was made. The CDR3 covers 18 residues. The germline CDR1 and CDR2 sequences are TSWWSYY and QGS. The CDR3 reads CALGECPTQYWGTDKLTF. The DNA of the CDR3 is TGTGCTCTTGGGGAATGTCCTACGCAGTACTGGGGTACCGATAAACTCACCTTT.

A few counts support this clone. The TCRdb protein comes from a much larger clone and disagrees with this DNA's translation at residue 11, likely due to a read error; the protein given here is derived from the DNA. V is TRDV1 and J is TRDJ1, with TRDD3 identical over 10 bases. The CDR3 runs to 22 residues. The germline gives CDR1 TSWWSYY, CDR2 QGS. Trimming cost V 4 bases and J 3 bases; bases outside gene matches: 26. CDR3 amino acids: CALGALVSPPCWGIDGADKLIF. CDR3 nucleotide sequence: TGTGCTCTTGGGGCTCTAGTGTCCCCACCATGCTGGGGGATAGATGGCGCCGATAAACTCATCTTT.

This clone was seen just once. No V gene call is available, although the J gene is TRDJ3. This CDR3 contains 10 residues. CDR3 in amino acids: CAWDTRQMFF. DNA of the CDR3: TGCGCCTGGGACACCCGACAGATGTTTTTC.

This clone was seen repeatedly, ten times or more. The genes are TRAV23/DV6 and TRDJ1; D is ambiguous. CDR1 is NTAFDY and CDR2 is IRPDVSE in the germline V gene (reference sequence). V lost 1 base, J lost 2 bases, and 9 bases lay in between. This CDR3 spans 13 amino acids. This CDR3 is CAASWWETDKLIF. The DNA of the CDR3 is TGTGCAGCAAGCTGGTGGGAGACCGATAAACTCATCTTT. Full variable domain (remainder filled in from reference TRAV23/DV6 and TRDJ1): QQQVKQSPQSLIVQKGGISIINCAYENTAFDYFPWYQQFPGKGPALLIAIRPDVSEKKEGRFTISFNKSAKQFSLHIMDSQPGDSATYFCAASWWETDKLIFGKGTRVTVEP.

Of note for this clone: A far larger clone lies a single base away; this is likely a read error. Other DNA sequences in this sample translate to the same CDR3. The V gene is TRDV2; the J gene was not called; the table's D call TRDD3 went unverified against the DNA. Germline V gene lookup returns CDR1 GEAIGNYY and CDR2 EKD. The CDR3 is 15 residues long. DNA of the CDR3: TGTGCCTGTGACCAACTGGGGGATACCCGCGATAAACTCATTTTT. Its protein is CACDQLGDTRDKLIF.

By share, this clone counts as medium-sized (0.01 to 0.1%). The identical CDR3 is also encoded by other nucleotide sequences in the sample. V usage is TRDV3 and J usage is TRDJ1, with D uncertain. V was cut by 0 bases and J by 1 base, with 21 bases left in between. Germline loops: CDR1 TVYSNPD, CDR2 GDNSRS (reference sequence). This CDR3 has 17 amino acids. CDR3 in amino acids: CAFRHSPGAGSTDKLIF. In DNA, the CDR3 is TGTGCCTTTAGACACAGCCCCGGGGCGGGTTCCACCGATAAACTCATCTTT.